This T cell receptor beta chain appears in the sequencing data of a study of human T cells and chemical hapten exposure. Study-level background: TCR yields per sample varied mostly from small pooled library volume differences. Points from the study as a whole: Counts of expanded TCRs (at PT1) showed a positive correlation with patch test score.

As to this clonotype: Antigen specificity is unknown.

Sample time point: patch test 3, about 24 weeks after DPC sensitization. Noted treatment: therapeutic diphenylcyclopropenone sensitization with weekly scalp DPC. The total RNA was obtained from whole blood that was not fractionated. Unique molecular identifiers were attached to individual cDNA molecules within the library. Each CDR3 protein is one row after TCRdb ran MiXCR on the RACE reads. The sample comprises about 160,000 distinct CDR3 sequences, about a quarter of which are singletons, and 2.1% rests with the top ten. The CDR3 runs 15 residues. The rearrangement uses TRBV3-2 and TRBJ1-4. TRBV3-2 is marked as a pseudogene. The starting material was whole blood, obtained in connection with sensitization to the hapten diphenylcyclopropenone (DPC). The TCR sequence derives from a young woman with alopecia areata. Some clones in this sample may be carry-over from other donors' samples. The CDR3 reads CASSQASGFNEKLFF. For the CDR3, the DNA is TGTGCCAGCAGCCAAGCTTCAGGATTTAATGAAAAACTGTTTTTT.